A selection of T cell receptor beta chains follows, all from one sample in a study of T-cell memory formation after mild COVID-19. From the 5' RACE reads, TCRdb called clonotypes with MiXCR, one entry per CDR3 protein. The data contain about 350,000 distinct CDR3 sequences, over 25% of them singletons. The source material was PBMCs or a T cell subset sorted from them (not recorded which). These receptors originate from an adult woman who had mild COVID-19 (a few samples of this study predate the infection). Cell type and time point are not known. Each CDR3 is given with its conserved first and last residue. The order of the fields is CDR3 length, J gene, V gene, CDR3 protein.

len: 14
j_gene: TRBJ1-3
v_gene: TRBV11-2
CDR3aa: CASSPDRAGNTIYF

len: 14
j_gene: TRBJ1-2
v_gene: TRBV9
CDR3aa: CASSVGDTHYGYTF

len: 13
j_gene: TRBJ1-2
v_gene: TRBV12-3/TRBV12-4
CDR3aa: CASSFRGGYGYTF

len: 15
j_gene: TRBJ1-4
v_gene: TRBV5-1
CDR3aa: CASSLGLQGNEKLFF

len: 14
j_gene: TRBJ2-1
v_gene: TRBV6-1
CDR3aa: CASSVREMGYEQFF

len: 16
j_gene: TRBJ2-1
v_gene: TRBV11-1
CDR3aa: CASRPPGTLPGNEQFF

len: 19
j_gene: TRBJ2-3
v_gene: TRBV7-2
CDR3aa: CASSPEGASGTLGTDTQYF

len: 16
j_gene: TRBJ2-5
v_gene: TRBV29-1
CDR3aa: CSVRRSGGAVQETQYF

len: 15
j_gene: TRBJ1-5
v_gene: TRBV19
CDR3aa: CASTFGGSGNQPQHF

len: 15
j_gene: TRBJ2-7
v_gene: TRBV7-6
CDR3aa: CASSLAQGDRYEQYF

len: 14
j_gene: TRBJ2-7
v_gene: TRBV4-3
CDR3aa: CASSRTRLMGEQYF

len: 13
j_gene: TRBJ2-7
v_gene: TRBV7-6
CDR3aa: CASSLDTPYEQYF

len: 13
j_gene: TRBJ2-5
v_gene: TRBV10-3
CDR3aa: CAISEGQQETQYF

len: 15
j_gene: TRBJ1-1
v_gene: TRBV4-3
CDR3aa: CASSQDQGFGTEAFF

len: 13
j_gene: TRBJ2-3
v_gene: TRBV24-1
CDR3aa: CATSPTQADTQYF

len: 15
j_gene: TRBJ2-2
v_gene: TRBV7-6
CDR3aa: CASSPGGGVAGELFF

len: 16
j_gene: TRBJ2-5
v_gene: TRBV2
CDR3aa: CASSEALATPVGAQYF

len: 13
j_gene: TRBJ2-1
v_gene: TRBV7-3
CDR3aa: CASSPGTSNEQFF

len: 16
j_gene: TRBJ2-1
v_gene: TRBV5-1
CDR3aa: CASSLAGGSSYNEQFF

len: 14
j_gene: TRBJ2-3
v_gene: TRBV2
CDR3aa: CASRRGGGADTQYF

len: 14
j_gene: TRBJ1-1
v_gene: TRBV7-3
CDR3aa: CASSSHPGSTEAFF

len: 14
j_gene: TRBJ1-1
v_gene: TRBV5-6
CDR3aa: CASSLGQGGAEAFF

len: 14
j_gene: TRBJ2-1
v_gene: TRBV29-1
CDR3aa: CSVPFGQGGNEQFF

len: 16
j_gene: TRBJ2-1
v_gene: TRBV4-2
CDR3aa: CASSQASGGPLNEQFF

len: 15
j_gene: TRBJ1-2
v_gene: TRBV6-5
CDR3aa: CASRGADRVNYGYTF

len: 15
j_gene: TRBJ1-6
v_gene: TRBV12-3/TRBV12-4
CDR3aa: CASSLVTGAHSPLHF

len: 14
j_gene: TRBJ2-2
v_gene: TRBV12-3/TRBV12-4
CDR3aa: CASSLPRVDGELFF

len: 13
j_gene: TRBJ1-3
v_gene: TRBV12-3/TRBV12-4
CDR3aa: CASSFSERNTIYF

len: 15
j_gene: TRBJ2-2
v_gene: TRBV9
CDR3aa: CASSVGQADTGELFF

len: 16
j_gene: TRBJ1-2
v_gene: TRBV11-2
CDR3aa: CASSSRLDGANYGYTF

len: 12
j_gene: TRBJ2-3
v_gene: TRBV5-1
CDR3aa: CASSPPGQTQYF

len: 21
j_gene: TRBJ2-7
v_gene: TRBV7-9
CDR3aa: CASSFAPGGGFPYRSSYEQYF

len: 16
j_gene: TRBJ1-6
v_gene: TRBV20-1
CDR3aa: CSAREMTERNNSPLHF

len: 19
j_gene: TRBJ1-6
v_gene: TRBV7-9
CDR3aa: CASSHNPEWGHSYNSPLHF

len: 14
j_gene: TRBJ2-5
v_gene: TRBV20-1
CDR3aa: CSAREGSRQETQYF

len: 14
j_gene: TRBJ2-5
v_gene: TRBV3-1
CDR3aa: CASSQGGSGETQYF

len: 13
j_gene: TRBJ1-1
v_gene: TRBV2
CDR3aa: CASTAESGTEAFF

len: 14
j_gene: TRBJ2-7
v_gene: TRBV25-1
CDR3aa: CASSAPLDRDEQYF

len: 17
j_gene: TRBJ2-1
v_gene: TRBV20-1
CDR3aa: CSAGPITSGAPYNEQFF

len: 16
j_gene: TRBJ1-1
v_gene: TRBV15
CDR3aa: CATSREFGPAGTEAFF

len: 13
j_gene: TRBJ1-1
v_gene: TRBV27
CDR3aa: CASSSRQGPGAFF

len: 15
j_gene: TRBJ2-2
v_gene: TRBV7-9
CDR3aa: CASSLATGATGELFF

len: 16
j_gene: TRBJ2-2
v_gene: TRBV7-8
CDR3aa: CASSFVRLGLLGELFF

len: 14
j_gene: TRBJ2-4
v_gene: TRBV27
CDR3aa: CASSLSILEGIQYF

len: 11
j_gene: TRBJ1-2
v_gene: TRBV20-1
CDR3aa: CSARPLYGYTF

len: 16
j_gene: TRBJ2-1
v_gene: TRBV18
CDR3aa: CASSPPSLAGNNEQFF

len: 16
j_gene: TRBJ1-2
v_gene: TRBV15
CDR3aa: CATSRDRDRANYGYTF

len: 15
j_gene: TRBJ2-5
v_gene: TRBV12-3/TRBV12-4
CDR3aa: CASSAGTGVEETQYF